The rows below give T cell receptor beta chains drawn from one sample of a study of Ad26.COV2.S vaccination and SARS-CoV-2 variants. Data came from immunoSEQ multiplex PCR; TCRdb stores just in-frame clones and leaves some out. Here the sample spans 300,000 to 350,000 clones, under 90% being singletons. This specimen consisted of peripheral blood, obtained in a trial of Ad26.COV2.S vaccine versus placebo. These receptors were taken from a person between 18 and 60 years old who received the Ad26.COV2.S COVID-19 vaccine or a placebo. Both conserved end residues are part of each CDR3. A D gene is named only where the DNA matches it firmly. Expanded clones get a size class; other rows say once, few or many, or leave the size out.

NA TRBJ1-4 NA TRBV4-3 TGCGCCAGCAGCCAAGACCTACCGACAGCAACTAATGAAAAACTGTTTTTT CASSQDLPTATNEKLFF
NA TRBJ2-7 TRBD1 TRBV5-1 TGCGCCAGCAGCGCCCAACCGGGACAGCCTTACGAGCAGTACTTC CASSAQPGQPYEQYF
once TRBJ2-1 NA TRBV29-1 TGCAGCGTTGAGGGGGGAGCTATTAGGAATGAGCAGTTCTTC CSVEGGAIRNEQFF
NA TRBJ2-2 NA TRBV6-6 TGTGCCAGCAGTTACACGGGAAAGAACACCGGGGAGCTGTTTTTT CASSYTGKNTGELFF
NA TRBJ2-2 TRBD1 TRBV27 TGTGCCAGCAGTTCATACCCCCGGCAGGGGGTGGCCGGGGAGCTGTTTTTT CASSSYPRQGVAGELFF
NA TRBJ2-3 TRBD2 TRBV9 TGTGCCAGCAGCGTAGCCTGGGGGGGGTTGTGGGATACGCAGTATTTT CASSVAWGGLWDTQYF
NA TRBJ1-2 NA TRBV13 TGTGCCAGCAGCGAGGATATTCGAGATGGCTACACCTTC CASSEDIRDGYTF
NA TRBJ1-1 NA TRBV28 TGTGCCAGCAGTTCACGCCGGACCCCTGTCGCTACTGAAGCTTTCTTT CASSSRRTPVATEAFF
NA TRBJ1-2 TRBD1 TRBV12-5 TGTGCTAGTGGTTTGGGCCAGGGGGGCGGCTACACCTTC CASGLGQGGGYTF
NA TRBJ1-2 NA TRBV14 TGTGCCAGCAGCCAAGATCAATTTATAGGGGGCTACACCTTC CASSQDQFIGGYTF
NA TRBJ1-4 NA TRBV5-5 TGTGCCAGCAGCTCAGACAGTCGAGCTAATGAAAAACTGTTTTTT CASSSDSRANEKLFF
NA TRBJ1-5 NA TRBV3-1/TRBV3-2 TGTGCCAGCAGCCCACATGTTAAGAACACGTCAGGGCAGCCCCAGCATTTT CASSPHVKNTSGQPQHF
NA TRBJ1-1 NA TRBV10-3 TGTGCCATCAGTGAGGGGTACAGAAACACTGAAGCTTTCTTT CAISEGYRNTEAFF
NA TRBJ1-4 NA TRBV7-9 TGTGCCAGCAGCTCCCCCTTCGAGGGAACAACTAATGAAAAACTGTTTTTT CASSSPFEGTTNEKLFF
NA TRBJ1-6 TRBD1 TRBV6-4 TGTGCCAGCAGTGGGGACAGAGATTCACCCCTCCACTTT CASSGDRDSPLHF
NA TRBJ2-1 NA TRBV5-6 TGTGCCAGCAGCTTGGCCGGTGGTTATGAGCAGTTCTTC CASSLAGGYEQFF
NA TRBJ2-1 NA TRBV27 TGTGCCAGCAGCACCGGGACCCGAGGCAATGAGCAGTTCTTC CASSTGTRGNEQFF
NA TRBJ1-2 NA TRBV6-5 TGTGCCAGCAGTTTTCAGGACAGTAACTATGGCTACACCTTC CASSFQDSNYGYTF
NA TRBJ1-5 NA TRBV5-1 TGCGCCAGCAGCTTATCTGGGGCCAGCAATCAGCCCCAGCATTTT CASSLSGASNQPQHF
NA TRBJ2-3 NA TRBV7-2 TGTGCCAGCAGCTTAGCGCACGGAGATACGCAGTATTTT CASSLAHGDTQYF
NA TRBJ2-1 NA TRBV6-5 TGTGCCAGCAGTTACGACAGGTCGTTCTACAATGAGCAGTTCTTC CASSYDRSFYNEQFF
NA TRBJ2-3 TRBD2 TRBV15 TGTGCCACCAGCAGAGCCCCCTTAGCGGGAGCCACAGATACGCAGTATTTT CATSRAPLAGATDTQYF
NA TRBJ2-5 NA TRBV4-1 TGCGCCAGCAGCCAAGATCGGCCCGCGGGGACCCAAGAGACCCAGTACTTC CASSQDRPAGTQETQYF